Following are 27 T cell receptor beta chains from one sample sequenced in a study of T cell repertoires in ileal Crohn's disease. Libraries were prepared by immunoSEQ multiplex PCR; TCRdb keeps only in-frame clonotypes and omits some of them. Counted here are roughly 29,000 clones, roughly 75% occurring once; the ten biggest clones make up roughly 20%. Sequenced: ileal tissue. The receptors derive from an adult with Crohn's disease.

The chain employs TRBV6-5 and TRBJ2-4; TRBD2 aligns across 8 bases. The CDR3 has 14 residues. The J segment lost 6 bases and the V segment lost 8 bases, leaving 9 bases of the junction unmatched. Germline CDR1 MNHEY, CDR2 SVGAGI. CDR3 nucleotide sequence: TGTGCCAGCCGAAGACGGGGGGGCTTAAACATTCAGTACTTC. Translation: CASRRRGGLNIQYF.

The CDR3 bases are TGTGCCAGCAGCCGACTAGACAGGGGGCGAGAGACCCAGTACTTC. It encodes CASSRLDRGRETQYF. This chain connects TRBV5-6 to TRBJ2-5; TRBD1 matches at 10 bases. The CDR3 runs 15 residues. Unmatched junction bases numbered 7, after V lost 4 bases and J lost 4 bases. Germline CDR1 reads SGHDT; CDR2 reads YYEEEE.

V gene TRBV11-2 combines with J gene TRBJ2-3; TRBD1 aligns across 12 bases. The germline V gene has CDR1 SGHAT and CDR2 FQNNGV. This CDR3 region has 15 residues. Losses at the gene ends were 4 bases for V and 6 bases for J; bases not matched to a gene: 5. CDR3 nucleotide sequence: TGTGCCAGCAGCTGGGGACAGGGGGCGCGTGATACGCAGTATTTT. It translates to CASSWGQGARDTQYF.

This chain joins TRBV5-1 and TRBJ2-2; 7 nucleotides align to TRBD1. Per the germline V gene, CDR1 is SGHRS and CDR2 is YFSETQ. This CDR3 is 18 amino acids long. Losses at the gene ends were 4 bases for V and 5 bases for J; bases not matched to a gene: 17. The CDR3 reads CASSPSRTGEGRTGELFF. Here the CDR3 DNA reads TGCGCCAGCAGCCCGAGCCGTACAGGGGAAGGGAGAACCGGGGAGCTGTTTTTT.

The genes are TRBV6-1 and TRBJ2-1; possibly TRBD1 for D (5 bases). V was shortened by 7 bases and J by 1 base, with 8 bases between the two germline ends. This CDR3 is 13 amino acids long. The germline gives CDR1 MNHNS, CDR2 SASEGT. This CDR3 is CASKGISYNEQFF. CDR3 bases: TGTGCCAGCAAGGGGATTTCCTACAATGAGCAGTTCTTC.

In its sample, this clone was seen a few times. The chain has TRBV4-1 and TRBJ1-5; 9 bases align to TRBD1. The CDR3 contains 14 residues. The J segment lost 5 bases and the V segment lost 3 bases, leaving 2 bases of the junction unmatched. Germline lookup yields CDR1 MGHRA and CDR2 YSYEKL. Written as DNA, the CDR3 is TGCGCCAGCAGCCAGGGGACAGGGTATCAGCCCCAGCATTTT. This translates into CASSQGTGYQPQHF.

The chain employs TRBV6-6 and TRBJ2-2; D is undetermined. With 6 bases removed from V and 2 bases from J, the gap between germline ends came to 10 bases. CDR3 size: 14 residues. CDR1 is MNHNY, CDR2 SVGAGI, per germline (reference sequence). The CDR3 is CASRPTENTGELFF. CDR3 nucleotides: TGTGCCAGCAGACCCACAGAAAACACCGGGGAGCTGTTTTTT.

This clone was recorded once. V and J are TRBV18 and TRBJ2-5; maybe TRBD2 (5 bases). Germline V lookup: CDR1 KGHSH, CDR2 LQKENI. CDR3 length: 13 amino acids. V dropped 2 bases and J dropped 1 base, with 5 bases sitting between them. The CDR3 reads CASSPEGQETQYF. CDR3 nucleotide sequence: TGTGCCAGCTCACCAGAGGGCCAAGAGACCCAGTACTTC.

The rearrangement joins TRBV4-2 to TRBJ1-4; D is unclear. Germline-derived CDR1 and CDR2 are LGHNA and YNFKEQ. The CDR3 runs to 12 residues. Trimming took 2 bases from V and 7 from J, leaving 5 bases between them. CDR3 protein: CASSQLGEKLFF. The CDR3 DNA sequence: TGTGCCAGCAGCCAACTAGGTGAAAAACTGTTTTTT.

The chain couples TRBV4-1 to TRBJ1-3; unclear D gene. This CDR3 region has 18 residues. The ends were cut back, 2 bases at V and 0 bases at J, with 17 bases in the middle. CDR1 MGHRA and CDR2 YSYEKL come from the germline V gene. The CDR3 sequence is CASSQWFGPQNSGNTIYF. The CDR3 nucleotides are TGCGCCAGCAGCCAATGGTTTGGCCCACAAAACTCTGGAAACACCATATATTTT.

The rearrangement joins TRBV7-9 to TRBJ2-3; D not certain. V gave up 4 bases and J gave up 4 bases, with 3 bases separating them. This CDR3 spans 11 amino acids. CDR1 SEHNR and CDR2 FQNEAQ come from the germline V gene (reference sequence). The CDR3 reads CASSSADTQYF. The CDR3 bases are TGTGCCAGCAGCTCGGCAGATACGCAGTATTTT.

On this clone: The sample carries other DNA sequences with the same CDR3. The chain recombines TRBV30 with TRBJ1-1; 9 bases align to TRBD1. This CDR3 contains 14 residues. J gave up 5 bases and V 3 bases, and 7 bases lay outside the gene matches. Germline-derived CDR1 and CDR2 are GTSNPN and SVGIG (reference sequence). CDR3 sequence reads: CAWSSGQGPTEAFF. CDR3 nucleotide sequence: TGTGCCTGGAGCTCAGGACAGGGGCCAACTGAAGCTTTCTTT. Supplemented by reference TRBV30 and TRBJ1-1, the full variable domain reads SQTIHQWPATLVQPVGSPLSLECTVEGTSNPNLYWYRQAAGRGLQLLFYSVGIGQISSEVPQNLSASRPQDRQFILSSKKLLLSDSGFYLCAWSSGQGPTEAFFGQGTRLTVV.

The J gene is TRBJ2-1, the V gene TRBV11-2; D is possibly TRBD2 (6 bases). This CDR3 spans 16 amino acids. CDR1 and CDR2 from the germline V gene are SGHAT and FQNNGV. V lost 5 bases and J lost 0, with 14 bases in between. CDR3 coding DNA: TGTGCCAGCAGCCCTCAGGCCGGGAGCTCCTACAATGAGCAGTTCTTC. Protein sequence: CASSPQAGSSYNEQFF.

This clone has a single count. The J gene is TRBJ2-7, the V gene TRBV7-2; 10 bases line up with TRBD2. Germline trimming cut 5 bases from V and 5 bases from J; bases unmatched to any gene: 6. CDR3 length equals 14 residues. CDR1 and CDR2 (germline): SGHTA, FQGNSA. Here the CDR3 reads CASSQSGRADEQYF. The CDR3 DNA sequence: TGTGCCAGCAGCCAAAGCGGGAGGGCGGACGAGCAGTACTTC.

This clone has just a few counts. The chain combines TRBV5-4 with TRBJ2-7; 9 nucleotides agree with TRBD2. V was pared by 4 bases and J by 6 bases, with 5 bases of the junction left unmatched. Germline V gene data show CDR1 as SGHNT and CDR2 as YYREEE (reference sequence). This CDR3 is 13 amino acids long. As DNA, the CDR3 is TGTGCCAGCAGCCTTGGACTAGCGCGCGAGCAGTACTTC. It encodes CASSLGLAREQYF. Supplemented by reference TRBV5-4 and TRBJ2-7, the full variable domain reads ETGVTQSPTHLIKTRGQQVTLRCSSQSGHNTVSWYQQALGQGPQFIFQYYREEENGRGNFPPRFSGLQFPNYSSELNVNALELDDSALYLCASSLGLAREQYFGPGTRLTVT.

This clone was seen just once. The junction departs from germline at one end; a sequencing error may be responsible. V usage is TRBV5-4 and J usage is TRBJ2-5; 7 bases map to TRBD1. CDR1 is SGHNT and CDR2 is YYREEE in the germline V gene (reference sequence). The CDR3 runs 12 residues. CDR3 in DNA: TGTGCCAGCAGCTCGGACAGGTGGGGCTTCGACTTC. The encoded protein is CASSSDRWGFDF.

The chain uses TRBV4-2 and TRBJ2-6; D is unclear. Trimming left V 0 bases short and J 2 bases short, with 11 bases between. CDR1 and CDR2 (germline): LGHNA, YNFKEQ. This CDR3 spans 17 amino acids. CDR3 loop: CASSQDPQLAGANVLTF. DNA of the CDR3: TGTGCCAGCAGCCAAGACCCCCAGTTGGCTGGGGCCAACGTCCTGACTTTC.

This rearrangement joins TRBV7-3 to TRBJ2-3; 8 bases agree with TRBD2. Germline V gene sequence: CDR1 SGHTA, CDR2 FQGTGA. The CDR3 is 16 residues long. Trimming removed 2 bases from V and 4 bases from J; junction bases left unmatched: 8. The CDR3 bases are TGTGCCAGCAGCTTACGCGCGGGGGGAGGGGCAGATACGCAGTATTTT. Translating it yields CASSLRAGGGADTQYF.

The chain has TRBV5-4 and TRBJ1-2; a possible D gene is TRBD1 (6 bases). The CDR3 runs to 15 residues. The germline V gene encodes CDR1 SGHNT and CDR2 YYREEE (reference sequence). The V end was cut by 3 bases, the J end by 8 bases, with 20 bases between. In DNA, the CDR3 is TGTGCCAGCAGCTCGCCGGGACAAGCAACGGGGGGCTACACCTTC. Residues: CASSSPGQATGGYTF.

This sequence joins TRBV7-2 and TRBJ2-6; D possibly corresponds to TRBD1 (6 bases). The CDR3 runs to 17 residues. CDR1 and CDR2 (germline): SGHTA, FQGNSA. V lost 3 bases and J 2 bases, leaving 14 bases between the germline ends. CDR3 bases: TGTGCCAGCAGCTTGGGGGCGCAGGTGCCTGGGGCCAACGTCCTGACTTTC. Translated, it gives CASSLGAQVPGANVLTF.

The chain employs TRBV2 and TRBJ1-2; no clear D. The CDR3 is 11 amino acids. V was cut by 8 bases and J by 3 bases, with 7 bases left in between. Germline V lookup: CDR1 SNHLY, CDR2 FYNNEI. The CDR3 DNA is TGTGCCAGCCGGCGGGACTATGGCTACACCTTC. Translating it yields CASRRDYGYTF.

The CDR3 nucleotides are TGCAGTGCCAGGGGTCAGGGGGAGCAGTACTTC. It encodes CSARGQGEQYF. The chain uses TRBV20-1 and TRBJ2-7; maybe TRBD1 (6 bases). Germline CDR1 and CDR2: DFQATT and SNEGSKA (reference sequence). This CDR3 has 11 amino acids. V was cut by 6 bases and J by 7 bases, with 13 bases left in between.

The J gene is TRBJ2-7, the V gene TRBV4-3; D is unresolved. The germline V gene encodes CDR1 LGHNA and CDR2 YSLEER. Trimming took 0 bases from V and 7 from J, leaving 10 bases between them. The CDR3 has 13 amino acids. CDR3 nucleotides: TGCGCCAGCAGCCAAGACCTGGCTCGAGAGCAGTACTTC. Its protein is CASSQDLAREQYF.

The CDR3 loop reads CASSQLPPALTAAEQFF. CDR3 coding DNA: TGTGCCAGCTCCCAGCTCCCCCCAGCCCTCACAGCGGCCGAGCAGTTCTTC. The rearrangement links TRBV11-2 to TRBJ2-1, with D perhaps matching TRBD2 (5 bases). Germline V gene data show CDR1 as SGHAT and CDR2 as FQNNGV. Trimming shortened V by 8 bases and J by 10 bases, and 30 bases separated the two germline ends. The CDR3 runs 17 residues.

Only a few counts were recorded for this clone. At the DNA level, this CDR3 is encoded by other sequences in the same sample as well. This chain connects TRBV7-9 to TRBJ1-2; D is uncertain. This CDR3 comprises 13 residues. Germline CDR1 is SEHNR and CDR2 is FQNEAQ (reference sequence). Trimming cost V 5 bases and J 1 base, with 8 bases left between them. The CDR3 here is CASSPSGNYGYTF. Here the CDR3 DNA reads TGTGCCAGCAGCCCTAGTGGTAACTATGGCTACACCTTC.

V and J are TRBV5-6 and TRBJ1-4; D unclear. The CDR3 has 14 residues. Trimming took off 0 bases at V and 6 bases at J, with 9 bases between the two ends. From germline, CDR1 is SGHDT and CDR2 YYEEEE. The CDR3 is CASSLDGLDEKLFF. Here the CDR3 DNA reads TGTGCCAGCAGCTTGGATGGCCTTGATGAAAAACTGTTTTTT.

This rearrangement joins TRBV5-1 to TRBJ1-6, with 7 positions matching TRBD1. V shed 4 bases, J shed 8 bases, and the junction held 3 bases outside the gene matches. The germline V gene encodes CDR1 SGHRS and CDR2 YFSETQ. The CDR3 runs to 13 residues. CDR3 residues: CASSTGVDSPLHF. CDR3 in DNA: TGCGCCAGCAGCACAGGGGTAGATTCACCCCTCCACTTT.